These 32 T cell receptor beta chains originate from one sample sequenced in a study of T cells in Graves' hyperthyroidism and ophthalmopathy. Amplified TCR beta CDR3 regions derived from RNA transcripts. HTBI primers were employed in a first-round RT-PCR of the TCR CDR3. TCRdb re-analysed the multiplex PCR reads in MiXCR, keeping a single row per CDR3 protein. Of roughly 500,000 distinct CDR3 sequences in the sample, roughly 14% are singletons; the top ten hold 4.5% to 6%. The source material was blood. Source of these receptors: a woman aged 30 to 39 with Graves' hyperthyroidism that later progressed to Graves' ophthalmopathy.

The table lists this clonotype with many counts. This chain links TRBV10-3 with TRBJ2-2; 10 bases are shared with TRBD1. Trimming at V came to 6 bases and at J to 0 bases, leaving 1 base not matched to a gene. Looked up from germline, CDR1 is ENHRY and CDR2 is SYGVKD. The CDR3 has 15 residues. As DNA, the CDR3 is TGTGCCATCAGAGGACAGGGGGCGAACACCGGGGAGCTGTTTTTT. It yields the protein CAIRGQGANTGELFF.

This clonotype was counted ten times or more. J is TRBJ2-2 and V is TRBV12-3 or TRBV12-4; 10 bases map to TRBD1. CDR3 length: 15 residues. Trimming cost V 8 bases and J 0 bases; bases outside gene matches: 3. CDR3: CASGGQGSNTGELFF. DNA of the CDR3: TGTGCCAGCGGGGGACAGGGGTCGAACACCGGGGAGCTGTTTTTT.

This clonotype was found many times. The chain carries TRBV12-3 or TRBV12-4 and TRBJ2-2; no clear D. The germline V and J ends were trimmed by 6 bases and 5 bases, with 16 bases remaining between them. There are 15 residues in the CDR3. The CDR3 here is CASRTDTPRTGELFF. The CDR3 nucleotides are TGTGCCAGCAGAACAGACACCCCGCGGACCGGGGAGCTGTTTTTT.

This clonotype was recorded a few times. The V call is TRBV6-1, the J call TRBJ2-7; no definite D call. V gave up 7 bases and J gave up 2 bases, with 15 bases separating them. This CDR3 region has 14 residues. The germline gives CDR1 MNHNS, CDR2 SASEGT. CDR3 amino acids: CASKFRTVTYEQYF. The DNA of the CDR3 is TGTGCCAGCAAGTTCAGAACGGTCACCTACGAGCAGTACTTC.

The CDR3 nucleotides read TGTGCCAGCAGCCCTCAGGTTGGAAACACCATATATTTT. Translation gives CASSPQVGNTIYF. V gene TRBV12-3 or TRBV12-4 combines with J gene TRBJ1-3; D ambiguous. V was shortened by 6 bases and J by 3 bases, with 9 bases between the two germline ends. This CDR3 comprises 13 residues.

This clonotype showed up just a few times. J is TRBJ2-3 and V is TRBV7-3; 8 positions agree with TRBD2. The CDR3 length is 14 residues. J was trimmed by 6 bases and V by 4 bases; bases with no gene match: 6. Germline loops: CDR1 SGHTA, CDR2 FQGTGA. The CDR3 region has the DNA TGTGCCAGCAGCTCCAGCGGGAGAGGTGATACGCAGTATTTT. It codes for CASSSSGRGDTQYF.

In this sample, this clonotype turned up many times. The V and J genes are TRBV27 and TRBJ2-1; 10 bases match TRBD2. V dropped 10 bases and J dropped 2; count of bases not matched to a gene: 2. The length of the CDR3 is 13 residues. Germline V gives CDR1 MNHEY, CDR2 SMNVEV (reference sequence). The CDR3 DNA reads as TGTGCCACTCTAGCGGGAGCCTACAATGAGCAGTTCTTC. This gives the protein CATLAGAYNEQFF.

Here the CDR3 DNA reads TGTGCCAGCGGAGGGACTAGCGGGAGCTGGGGTGAGCAGTTCTTC. This codes for CASGGTSGSWGEQFF. The chain links TRBV19 to TRBJ2-1; the match to TRBD2 covers 14 bases. Trimming cost V 9 bases and J 9 bases; bases outside gene matches: 10. Germline CDR1 reads LNHDA; CDR2 reads SQIVND (reference sequence). The CDR3 covers 15 residues. Supplemented by reference TRBV19 and TRBJ2-1, the full variable domain reads DGGITQSPKYLFRKEGQNVTLSCEQNLNHDAMYWYRQDPGQGLRLIYYSQIVNDFQKGDIAEGYSVSREKKESFPLTVTSAQKNPTAFYLCASGGTSGSWGEQFFGPGTRLTVL.

This clonotype was seen repeatedly, ten times or more. V and J are TRBV11-3 and TRBJ2-1; 11 bases align to TRBD2. CDR3 length: 16 amino acids. Germline CDR1 reads SGHNT; CDR2 reads YENEEA. Trimming at V came to 0 bases and at J to 7 bases, leaving 5 bases not matched to a gene. CDR3 sequence (DNA): TGTGCCAGCAGCTTAGATGGGACTAGCGGACTTAATGAGCAGTTCTTC. Residues: CASSLDGTSGLNEQFF.

As for this clonotype: This may come from a read error, since a much larger clone is one base off. V usage is TRBV7-2 and J usage is TRBJ1-1; weak D call: TRBD1 (6 bases). V was pared by 3 bases and J by 7 bases, with 9 bases between. The CDR3 sequence is 12 residues long. From germline, CDR1 is SGHTA and CDR2 FQGNSA. The DNA of the CDR3 is TGTGCCAGCAGCTTGGGGGACATTGAAGCTTTCTTT. Amino acid sequence: CASSLGDIEAFF.

In its sample, this clonotype was seen a few times. The J gene is TRBJ2-7, the V gene TRBV5-1; TRBD2 agrees at 11 bases. Germline CDR1 reads SGHRS; CDR2 reads YFSETQ. The V gene end was trimmed by 1 base and the J gene end by 3 bases; junction bases not matched to a gene: 3. The CDR3 sequence is 15 residues long. Here the CDR3 reads CASSLQLAGDYEQYF. In DNA, the CDR3 is TGCGCCAGCAGCTTGCAACTAGCGGGAGACTACGAGCAGTACTTC.

The J gene is TRBJ2-5, the V gene TRBV4-1, with TRBD1 matching over 9 bases. V was pared by 4 bases and J by 5 bases, with 8 bases of the junction left unmatched. In germline, CDR1 is MGHRA, CDR2 YSYEKL. CDR3 length: 15 amino acids. CDR3 amino acids: CASSLTQGAGETQYF. CDR3 sequence (DNA): TGCGCCAGCAGCCTAACACAGGGGGCAGGCGAGACCCAGTACTTC.

This chain joins TRBV4-1 and TRBJ2-3; D is uncertain. Germline loops: CDR1 MGHRA, CDR2 YSYEKL. The CDR3 is 13 amino acids. The V and J ends lost 0 bases and 5 bases respectively, with 6 bases between them. CDR3 sequence: CASSQEYGDTQYF. The CDR3 DNA reads TGCGCCAGCAGCCAAGAGTATGGAGATACGCAGTATTTT.

V and J are TRBV30 and TRBJ2-3, with D perhaps being TRBD1 or TRBD2 (6 bases each). The CDR3 is 16 residues long. Germline V gene lookup returns CDR1 GTSNPN and CDR2 SVGIG (reference sequence). Trimming left V 2 bases short and J 6 bases short, with 21 bases between. The CDR3 here is CAWSSLRGAGGDTQYF. The CDR3 DNA is TGTGCCTGGAGTTCACTGAGGGGGGCTGGGGGGGATACGCAGTATTTT.

This clonotype showed up just a few times. V and J are TRBV5-6 and TRBJ1-5; 7 bases align to TRBD1. The CDR3 extends over 16 amino acids. Germline trimming cut 2 bases from V and 1 base from J; bases unmatched to any gene: 6. Germline V gene lookup returns CDR1 SGHDT and CDR2 YYEEEE. The CDR3 coding sequence is TGTGCCAGCAGCTTCCACAGGGGAGTAAGCAATCAGCCCCAGCATTTT. Protein: CASSFHRGVSNQPQHF. The variable domain in full, completed from reference TRBV5-6 and TRBJ1-5, reads DAGVTQSPTHLIKTRGQQVTLRCSPKSGHDTVSWYQQALGQGPQFIFQYYEEEERQRGNFPDRFSGHQFPNYSSELNVNALLLGDSALYLCASSFHRGVSNQPQHFGDGTRLSIL.

This clonotype was seen many times. The chain carries TRBV11-3 and TRBJ2-7; 7 bases align to TRBD1. The CDR3 runs 16 residues. V was clipped by 5 bases and J by 0 bases; unmatched bases: 10. Germline CDR1 is SGHNT and CDR2 is YENEEA. The CDR3, as DNA: TGTGCCAGCAGCCTCGGTTTACGGGACAGCTCCTACGAGCAGTACTTC. It translates to CASSLGLRDSSYEQYF.

The rearrangement links TRBV19 to TRBJ1-5, with D unclear. The CDR3 contains 17 residues. With 3 bases removed from V and 0 bases from J, the gap between germline ends came to 15 bases. Germline V gene data show CDR1 as LNHDA and CDR2 as SQIVND (reference sequence). This CDR3 reads CASSIPGTDYSNQPQHF. For the CDR3, the DNA is TGTGCCAGTAGTATCCCGGGAACAGACTATAGCAATCAGCCCCAGCATTTT.

This clonotype was seen repeatedly, ten times or more. V gene TRBV12-5 combines with J gene TRBJ2-3, with 13 bases aligning to TRBD2. V lost 6 bases to trimming and J lost 6 bases; unmatched junction nucleotides: 9. Germline CDR1 is LGHNT and CDR2 is FRNRAP. This CDR3 comprises 16 residues. CDR3 in DNA: TGTGCTAGTGGCCCCGGACTAGCGGGAGAGGCGGATACGCAGTATTTT. Its protein is CASGPGLAGEADTQYF.

For this clonotype: As the CDR3 is not closed by the conserved phenylalanine or tryptophan, this likely results from a read error. This chain uses TRBV4-2 with TRBJ1-5; D unresolved. Germline assignment: CDR1 LGHNA and CDR2 YNFKEQ. V was shortened by 0 bases and J by 4 bases, with 4 bases between the two germline ends. This CDR3 has 13 residues. The CDR3: CASSQEANQPQHL. For the CDR3, the DNA is TGTGCCAGCAGCCAAGAGGCTAATCAGCCCCAGCATCTT.

The chain recombines TRBV6-5 with TRBJ2-7; 9 bases align to TRBD1. The length of the CDR3 is 15 residues. Germline values: CDR1 MNHEY, CDR2 SVGAGI. Trimming cost V 0 bases and J 1 base; bases outside gene matches: 1. The CDR3 loop is CASSYSGTGSYEQYF. The CDR3 DNA sequence: TGTGCCAGCAGTTACTCCGGGACAGGGTCCTACGAGCAGTACTTC.

Here the CDR3 DNA reads TGTGCCAGCAGTTTATCGATCCTAGCGGGGGGCACAGATACGCAGTATTTT. This sequence encodes CASSLSILAGGTDTQYF. V usage is TRBV27 and J usage is TRBJ2-3; TRBD2 matches at 10 bases. V was clipped by 0 bases and J by 1 base; unmatched bases: 4. Germline assignment: CDR1 MNHEY and CDR2 SMNVEV (reference sequence). The CDR3 has 17 residues.

This clonotype was seen repeatedly, ten times or more. The chain is built from TRBV11-3 and TRBJ2-7; possible D gene TRBD1, 5 bases. Trimming took 7 bases from V and 0 from J, leaving 13 bases between them. CDR1 is SGHNT, CDR2 YENEEA, per germline. CDR3 size: 14 residues. The CDR3: CASTPDTFSYEQYF. CDR3 nucleotide sequence: TGTGCCAGCACCCCGGACACCTTCTCCTACGAGCAGTACTTC. Full variable domain (rest looked up from reference TRBV11-3 and TRBJ2-7): EAGVVQSPRYKIIEKKQPVAFWCNPISGHNTLYWYLQNLGQGPELLIRYENEEAVDDSQLPKDRFSAERLKGVDSTLKIQPAELGDSAVYLCASTPDTFSYEQYFGPGTRLTVT.

The rearrangement joins TRBV18 to TRBJ1-5; D remains unclear. Germline CDR1 and CDR2: KGHSH and LQKENI. The CDR3 sequence is 15 residues long. V lost 3 bases, J lost 3 bases, and 12 bases lay in between. The CDR3 nucleotides read TGTGCCAGCTCACCGTCAGGTTGGGACAATCAGCCCCAGCATTTT. As protein: CASSPSGWDNQPQHF.

The rearrangement uses TRBV20-1 and TRBJ1-2; TRBD1 aligns across 7 bases. This CDR3 has 11 residues. The V gene's germline CDR1 is DFQATT and CDR2 SNEGSKA (reference sequence). Losses at the gene ends were 6 bases for V and 11 bases for J; bases not matched to a gene: 9. The CDR3 DNA reads TGCAGTGCACACTCACAGGGGTTATACACCTTC. It codes for CSAHSQGLYTF.

This clonotype was seen at least ten times. This chain connects TRBV7-8 to TRBJ1-2; D possibly corresponds to TRBD1 (6 bases). V shed 3 bases and J shed 8 bases, with 13 bases lying between them. Germline lookup yields CDR1 SGHVS and CDR2 FQNEAQ. The CDR3 is made up of 13 amino acids. The CDR3 region has the DNA TGTGCCAGCAGCTTCCTACAGGGAGGAGGCTACACCTTC. This encodes CASSFLQGGGYTF.

This clonotype was counted many times. The chain has TRBV2 and TRBJ2-7; D might be TRBD2 (5 bases). CDR3 length: 14 amino acids. V was shortened by 4 bases and J by 5 bases, with 15 bases between the two germline ends. Germline V gene data show CDR1 as SNHLY and CDR2 as FYNNEI. In DNA, the CDR3 is TGTGCCAGCAGTGTAAATGGCAGGCGGGACGAGCAGTACTTC. Its translation: CASSVNGRRDEQYF. Full variable domain (remainder filled in from reference TRBV2 and TRBJ2-7): EPEVTQTPSHQVTQMGQEVILRCVPISNHLYFYWYRQILGQKVEFLVSFYNNEISEKSEIFDDQFSVERPDGSNFTLKIRSTKLEDSAMYFCASSVNGRRDEQYFGPGTRLTVT.

CDR3 protein: CASSQDGANYTF. Here the CDR3 DNA reads TGTGCCAGCAGCCAAGATGGGGCAAATTACACCTTC. The rearrangement links TRBV4-2 to TRBJ1-2; the D gene is possibly TRBD1 (5 bases). The germline CDR1 and CDR2 sequences are LGHNA and YNFKEQ. V was pared by 0 bases and J by 11 bases, with 10 bases between. The CDR3 has 12 residues.

This clonotype was recorded many times. The gene calls are TRBV27 and TRBJ1-4, with a tentative D call TRBD1 (5 bases). CDR3 size: 17 residues. V lost 2 bases and J 7 bases, leaving 20 bases between the germline ends. CDR1 and CDR2 (germline): MNHEY, SMNVEV (reference sequence). The CDR3 coding sequence is TGTGCCAGCAGTTTAGGGGGTAATGGTGTGTATGGTGAAAAACTGTTTTTT. Residues: CASSLGGNGVYGEKLFF.

Ten or more counts support this clonotype. The chain links TRBV2 to TRBJ2-3, with TRBD2 matching over 8 bases. This CDR3 contains 14 residues. V lost 10 bases to trimming and J lost 4 bases; unmatched junction nucleotides: 10. Germline V lookup: CDR1 SNHLY, CDR2 FYNNEI. The CDR3 loop is CATKSGSWADTQYF. The CDR3 DNA is TGTGCCACCAAAAGCGGGAGTTGGGCAGATACGCAGTATTTT.

This clonotype was observed many times. The chain links TRBV27 to TRBJ1-1; 8 nucleotides match TRBD1. The germline CDR1 and CDR2 sequences are MNHEY and SMNVEV (reference sequence). Trimming took 6 bases from V and 4 from J; bases not matched to a gene: 7. The CDR3 covers 14 residues. The CDR3 spells CASSLQGGVTEAFF. CDR3 coding DNA: TGTGCCAGCAGCCTACAGGGGGGAGTCACTGAAGCTTTCTTT.

This clonotype was recorded many times. The genes are TRBV2 and TRBJ2-3; D possibly corresponds to TRBD2 (6 bases). This CDR3 contains 14 residues. Trimming took 4 bases from V and 1 from J, leaving 9 bases between them. CDR1 SNHLY and CDR2 FYNNEI come from the germline V gene. CDR3 nucleotides: TGTGCCAGCAGTGCGGGAGCGGGCACAGATACGCAGTATTTT. Translated, it gives CASSAGAGTDTQYF.

The chain recombines TRBV30 with TRBJ2-3, with D perhaps matching TRBD2 (5 bases). Germline V lookup: CDR1 GTSNPN, CDR2 SVGIG (reference sequence). This CDR3 comprises 16 residues. Between the trimmed V and J ends, which lost 5 bases and 8 bases, there was a span of 26 bases. CDR3 in DNA: TGTGCCTGGGCTCAAGAAGCGGCGGCTAAAAGGTTTACGCAGTATTTT. Amino acid sequence: CAWAQEAAAKRFTQYF.